This T cell receptor beta chain was recovered during a study of T cell repertoires in cytomegalovirus infection. Overall study results and limits: Ex vivo responses were dominated by HLA-C-restricted CMV-specific TCR beta clonotypes.

This clonotype was counted only a few times. What it binds is not known. Via MiXCR, TCRdb re-called the reads, giving one row per CDR3 protein. The sample lists roughly 280,000 distinct CDR3 sequences; roughly an eighth were seen once. This CDR3 has 13 amino acids. V lost 8 bases to trimming and J lost 5 bases; unmatched junction nucleotides: 5. In germline, CDR1 is KGHSH, CDR2 LQKENI. Sequencing was carried out using PBMCs. The V and J genes are TRBV18 and TRBJ2-1; 8 bases are shared with TRBD2. This sequence originates from a human donor in good health (CMV status not recorded). Some clones in this sample may be carry-over from other donors' samples. Here the CDR3 reads CASRTSSNNEQFF. For the CDR3, the DNA is TGTGCCAGCCGGACTAGCAGTAACAATGAGCAGTTCTTC.